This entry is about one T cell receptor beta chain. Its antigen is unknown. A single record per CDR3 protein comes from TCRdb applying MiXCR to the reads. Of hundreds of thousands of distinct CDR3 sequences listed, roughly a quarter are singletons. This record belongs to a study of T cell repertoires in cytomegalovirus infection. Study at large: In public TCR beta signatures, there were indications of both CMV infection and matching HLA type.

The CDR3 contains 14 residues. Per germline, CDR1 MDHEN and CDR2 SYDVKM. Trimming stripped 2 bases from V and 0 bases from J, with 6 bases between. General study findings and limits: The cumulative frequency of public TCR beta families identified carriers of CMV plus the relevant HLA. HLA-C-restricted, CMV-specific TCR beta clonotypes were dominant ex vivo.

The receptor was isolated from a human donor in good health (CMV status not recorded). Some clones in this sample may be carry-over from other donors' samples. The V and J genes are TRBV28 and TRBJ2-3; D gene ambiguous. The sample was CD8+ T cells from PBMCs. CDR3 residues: CASSLDASTDTQYF. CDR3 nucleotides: TGTGCCAGCAGTTTAGATGCTAGCACAGATACGCAGTATTTT.